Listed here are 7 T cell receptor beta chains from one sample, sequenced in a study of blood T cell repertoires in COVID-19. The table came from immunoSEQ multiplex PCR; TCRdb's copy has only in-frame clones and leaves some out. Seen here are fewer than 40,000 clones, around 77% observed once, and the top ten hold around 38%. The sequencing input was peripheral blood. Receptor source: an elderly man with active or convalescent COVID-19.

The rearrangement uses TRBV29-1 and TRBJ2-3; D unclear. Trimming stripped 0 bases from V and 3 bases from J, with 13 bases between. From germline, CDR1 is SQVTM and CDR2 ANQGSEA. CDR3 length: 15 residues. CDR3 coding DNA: TGCAGCGTTGAAGATCCAGCCACAGTGACAGATACGCAGTATTTT. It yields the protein CSVEDPATVTDTQYF.

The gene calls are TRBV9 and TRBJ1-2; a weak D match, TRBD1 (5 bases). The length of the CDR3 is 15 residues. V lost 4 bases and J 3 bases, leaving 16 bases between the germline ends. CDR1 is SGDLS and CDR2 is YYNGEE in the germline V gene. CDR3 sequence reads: CASSPFRGADYGYTF. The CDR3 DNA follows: TGTGCCAGCAGCCCCTTTAGGGGCGCGGACTATGGCTACACCTTC.

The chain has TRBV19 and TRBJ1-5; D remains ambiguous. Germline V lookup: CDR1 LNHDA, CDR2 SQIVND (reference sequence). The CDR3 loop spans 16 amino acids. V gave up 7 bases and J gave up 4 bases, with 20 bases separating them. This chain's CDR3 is CASTSREGFWNQPQHF. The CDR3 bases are TGTGCCAGTACCTCTAGAGAAGGCTTTTGGAATCAGCCCCAGCATTTT. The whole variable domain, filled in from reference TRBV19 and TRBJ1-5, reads DGGITQSPKYLFRKEGQNVTLSCEQNLNHDAMYWYRQDPGQGLRLIYYSQIVNDFQKGDIAEGYSVSREKKESFPLTVTSAQKNPTAFYLCASTSREGFWNQPQHFGDGTRLSIL.

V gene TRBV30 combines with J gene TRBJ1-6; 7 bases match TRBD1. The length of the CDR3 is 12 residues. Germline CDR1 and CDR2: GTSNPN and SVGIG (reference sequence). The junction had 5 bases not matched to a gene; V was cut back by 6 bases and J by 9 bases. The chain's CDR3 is CACTGDFSPLHF. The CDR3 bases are TGTGCCTGCACAGGGGATTTTTCACCCCTCCACTTT.

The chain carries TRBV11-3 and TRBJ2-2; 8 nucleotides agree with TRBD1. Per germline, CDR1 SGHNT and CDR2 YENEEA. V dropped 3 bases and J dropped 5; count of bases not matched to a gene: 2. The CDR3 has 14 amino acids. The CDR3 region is CASSFRTGTGELFF. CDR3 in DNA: TGTGCCAGCAGCTTTCGGACAGGGACCGGGGAGCTGTTTTTT.

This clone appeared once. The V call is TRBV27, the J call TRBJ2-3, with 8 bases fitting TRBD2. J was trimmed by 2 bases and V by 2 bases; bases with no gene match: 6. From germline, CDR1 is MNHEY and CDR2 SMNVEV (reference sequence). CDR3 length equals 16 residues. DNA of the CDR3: TGTGCCAGCAGTTTAACGACTAGCGTAACCACAGATACGCAGTATTTT. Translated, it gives CASSLTTSVTTDTQYF.

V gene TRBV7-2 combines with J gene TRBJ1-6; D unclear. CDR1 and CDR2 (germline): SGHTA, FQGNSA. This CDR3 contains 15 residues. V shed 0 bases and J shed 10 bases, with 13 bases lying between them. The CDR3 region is CASSLAPGEGSPLHF. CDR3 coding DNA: TGTGCCAGCAGCTTAGCCCCGGGAGAAGGCTCACCCCTCCACTTT.